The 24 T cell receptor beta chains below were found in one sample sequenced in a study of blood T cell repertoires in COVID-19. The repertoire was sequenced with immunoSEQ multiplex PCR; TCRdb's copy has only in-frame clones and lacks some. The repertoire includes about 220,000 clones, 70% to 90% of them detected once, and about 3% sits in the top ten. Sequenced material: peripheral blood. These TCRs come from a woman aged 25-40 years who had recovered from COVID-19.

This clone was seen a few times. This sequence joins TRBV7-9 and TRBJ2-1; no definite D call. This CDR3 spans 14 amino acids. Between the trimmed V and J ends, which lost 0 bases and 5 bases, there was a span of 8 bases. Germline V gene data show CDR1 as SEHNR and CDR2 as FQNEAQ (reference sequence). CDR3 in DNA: TGTGCCAGCAGCTTAGCTCCTCACAACAATGAGCAGTTCTTC. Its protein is CASSLAPHNNEQFF.

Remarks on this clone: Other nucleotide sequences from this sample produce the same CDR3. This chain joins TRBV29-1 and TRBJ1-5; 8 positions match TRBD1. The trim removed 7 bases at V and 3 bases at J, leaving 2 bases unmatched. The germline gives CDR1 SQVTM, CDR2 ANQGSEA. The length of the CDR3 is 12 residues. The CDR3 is CSATGVNQPQHF. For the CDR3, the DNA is TGCAGCGCGACAGGGGTCAATCAGCCCCAGCATTTT.

Here the CDR3 DNA reads TGTGCCAGCTCCAGTACAGCTAACTATGGCTACACCTTC. It translates to CASSSTANYGYTF. This chain joins TRBV11-2 and TRBJ1-2; no definite D call. Trimming took off 8 bases at V and 0 bases at J, with 10 bases between the two ends. The CDR3 loop spans 13 amino acids. Germline V CDR1 and CDR2: SGHAT, FQNNGV. Full variable domain (missing parts from reference TRBV11-2 and TRBJ1-2): EAGVAQSPRYKIIEKRQSVAFWCNPISGHATLYWYQQILGQGPKLLIQFQNNGVVDDSQLPKDRFSAERLKGVDSTLKIQPAKLEDSAVYLCASSSTANYGYTFGSGTRLTVV.

As DNA, the CDR3 is TGTGCCAGCAGCCAAGGTCTTAATCAGCCCCAGCATTTT. Its protein is CASSQGLNQPQHF. V and J are TRBV14 and TRBJ1-5; D is unresolved. CDR1 is SGHDN, CDR2 FVKESK, per germline. V gave up 1 base and J gave up 4 bases, with 5 bases separating them. The CDR3 contains 13 residues. Looking up the rest from reference TRBV14 and TRBJ1-5 gives the full variable domain: EAGVTQFPSHSVIEKGQTVTLRCDPISGHDNLYWYRRVMGKEIKFLLHFVKESKQDESGMPNNRFLAERTGGTYSTLKVQPAELEDSGVYFCASSQGLNQPQHFGDGTRLSIL.

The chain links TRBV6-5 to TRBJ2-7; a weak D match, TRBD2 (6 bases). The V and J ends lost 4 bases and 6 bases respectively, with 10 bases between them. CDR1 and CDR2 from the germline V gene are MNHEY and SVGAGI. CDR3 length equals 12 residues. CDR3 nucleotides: TGTGCCAGCAGTTTTTTGGGAGGCGAGCAGTACTTC. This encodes CASSFLGGEQYF.

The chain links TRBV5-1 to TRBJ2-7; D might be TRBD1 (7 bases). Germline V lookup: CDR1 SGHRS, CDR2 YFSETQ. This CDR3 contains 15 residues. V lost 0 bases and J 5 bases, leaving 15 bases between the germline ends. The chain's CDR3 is CASSLEAGGRNEQYF. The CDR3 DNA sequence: TGCGCCAGCAGCTTGGAGGCAGGGGGGAGGAACGAGCAGTACTTC.

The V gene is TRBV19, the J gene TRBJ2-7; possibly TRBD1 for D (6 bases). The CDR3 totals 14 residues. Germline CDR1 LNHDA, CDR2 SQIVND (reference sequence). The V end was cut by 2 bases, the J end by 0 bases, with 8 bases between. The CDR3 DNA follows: TGTGCCAGTAGTATACAGGGGCCCTCCTACGAGCAGTACTTC. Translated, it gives CASSIQGPSYEQYF.

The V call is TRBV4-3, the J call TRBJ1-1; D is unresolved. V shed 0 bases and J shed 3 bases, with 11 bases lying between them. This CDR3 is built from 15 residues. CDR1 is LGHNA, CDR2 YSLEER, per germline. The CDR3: CASSQEPTQDTEAFF. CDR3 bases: TGCGCCAGCAGCCAAGAACCAACGCAGGACACTGAAGCTTTCTTT.

CDR3 sequence: CAVSQAAGGPGTQYF. In DNA form, the CDR3 reads TGTGCCGTCTCCCAGGCGGCGGGGGGGCCGGGTACGCAGTATTTT. The chain couples TRBV10-3 to TRBJ2-3; 9 nucleotides agree with TRBD2. This CDR3 region has 15 residues. CDR1 is ENHRY, CDR2 SYGVKD, per germline. The V and J ends lost 11 bases and 8 bases, in that order; junction bases with no gene match: 17.

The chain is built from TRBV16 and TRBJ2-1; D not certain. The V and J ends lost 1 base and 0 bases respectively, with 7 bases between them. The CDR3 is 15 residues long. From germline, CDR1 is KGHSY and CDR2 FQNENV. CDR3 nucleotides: TGTGCCAGCAGCCAATTATTGAGCTCCTACAATGAGCAGTTCTTC. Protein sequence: CASSQLLSSYNEQFF.

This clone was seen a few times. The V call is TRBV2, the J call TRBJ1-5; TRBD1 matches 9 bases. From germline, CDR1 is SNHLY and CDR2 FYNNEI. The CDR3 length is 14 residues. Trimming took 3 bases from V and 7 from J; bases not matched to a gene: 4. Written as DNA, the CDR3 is TGTGCCAGCAGTGAGGACAGGGGACGACAGCCCCAGCATTTT. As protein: CASSEDRGRQPQHF.

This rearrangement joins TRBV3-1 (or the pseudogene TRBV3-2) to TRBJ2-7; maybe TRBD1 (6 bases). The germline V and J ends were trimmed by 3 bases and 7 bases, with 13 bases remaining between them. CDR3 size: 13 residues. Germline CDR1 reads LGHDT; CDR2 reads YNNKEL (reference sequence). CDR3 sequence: CASSHRGRLEQYF. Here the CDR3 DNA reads TGTGCCAGCAGCCACAGGGGAAGGTTAGAGCAGTACTTC.

The CDR3 bases are TGTGCCAGCAGCGTAGACAGGGTTGCCTACGAGCAGTACTTC. It specifies CASSVDRVAYEQYF. The chain links TRBV7-8 to TRBJ2-7; 7 positions agree with TRBD1. Germline V gene sequence: CDR1 SGHVS, CDR2 FQNEAQ. This CDR3 spans 14 amino acids. Trimming took 5 bases from V and 2 from J; bases not matched to a gene: 6.

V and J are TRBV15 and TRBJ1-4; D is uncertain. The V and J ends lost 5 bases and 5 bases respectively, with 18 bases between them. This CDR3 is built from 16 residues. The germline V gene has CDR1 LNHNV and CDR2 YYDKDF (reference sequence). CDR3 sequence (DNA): TGTGCCACCAGCGAGCGGGTATTCCCTCTAAATGAAAAACTGTTTTTT. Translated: CATSERVFPLNEKLFF.

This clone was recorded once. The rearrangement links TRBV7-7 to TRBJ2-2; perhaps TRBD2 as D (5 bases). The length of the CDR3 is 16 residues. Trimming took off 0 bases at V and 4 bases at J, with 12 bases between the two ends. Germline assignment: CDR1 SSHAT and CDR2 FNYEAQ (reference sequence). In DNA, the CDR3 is TGTGCCAGCAGCTTAGCGGGCGGGCTCTTCACCGGGGAGCTGTTTTTT. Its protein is CASSLAGGLFTGELFF.

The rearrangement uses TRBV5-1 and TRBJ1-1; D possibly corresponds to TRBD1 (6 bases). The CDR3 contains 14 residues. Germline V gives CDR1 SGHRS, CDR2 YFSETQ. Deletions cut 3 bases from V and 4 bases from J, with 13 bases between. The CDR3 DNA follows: TGCGCCAGCAGCTGGAGCGGGGGGGCCACTGAAGCTTTCTTT. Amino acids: CASSWSGGATEAFF.

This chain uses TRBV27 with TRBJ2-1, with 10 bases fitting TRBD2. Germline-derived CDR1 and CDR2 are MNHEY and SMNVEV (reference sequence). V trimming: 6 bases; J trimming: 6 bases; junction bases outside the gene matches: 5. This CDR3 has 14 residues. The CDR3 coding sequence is TGTGCCAGCAGCTCCGGGACTAGCGCCAATGAGCAGTTCTTC. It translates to CASSSGTSANEQFF.

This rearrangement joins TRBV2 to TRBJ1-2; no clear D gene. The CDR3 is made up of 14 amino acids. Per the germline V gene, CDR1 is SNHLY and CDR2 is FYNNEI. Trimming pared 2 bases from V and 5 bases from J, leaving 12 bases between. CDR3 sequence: CASSESGSTYGYTF. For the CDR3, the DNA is TGTGCCAGCAGTGAAAGTGGGAGCACTTATGGCTACACCTTC.

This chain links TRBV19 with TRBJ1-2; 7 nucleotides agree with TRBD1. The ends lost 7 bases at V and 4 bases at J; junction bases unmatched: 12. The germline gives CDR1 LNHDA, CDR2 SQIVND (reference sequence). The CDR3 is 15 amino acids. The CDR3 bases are TGTGCCAGTACGACGGGGCCGACAGGGCTCTATGGCTACACCTTC. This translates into CASTTGPTGLYGYTF.

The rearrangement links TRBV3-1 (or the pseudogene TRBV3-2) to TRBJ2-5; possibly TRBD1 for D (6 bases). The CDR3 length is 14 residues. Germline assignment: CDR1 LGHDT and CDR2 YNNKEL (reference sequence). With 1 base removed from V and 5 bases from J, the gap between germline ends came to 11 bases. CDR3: CASSQAGGWETQYF. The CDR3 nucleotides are TGTGCCAGCAGCCAAGCTGGGGGCTGGGAGACCCAGTACTTC.

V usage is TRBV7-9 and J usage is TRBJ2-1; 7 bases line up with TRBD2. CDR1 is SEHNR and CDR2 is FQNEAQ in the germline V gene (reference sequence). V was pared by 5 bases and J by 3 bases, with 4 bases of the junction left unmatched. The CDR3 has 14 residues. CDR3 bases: TGTGCCAGCAGCGCGAGGGACTACTACAATGAGCAGTTCTTC. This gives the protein CASSARDYYNEQFF.

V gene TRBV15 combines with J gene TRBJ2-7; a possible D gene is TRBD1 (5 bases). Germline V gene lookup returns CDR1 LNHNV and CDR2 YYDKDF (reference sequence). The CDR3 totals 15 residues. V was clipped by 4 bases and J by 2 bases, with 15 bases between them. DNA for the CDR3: TGTGCCACCAGCACAGACACAGGTGAAACCTACGAGCAGTACTTC. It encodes CATSTDTGETYEQYF.

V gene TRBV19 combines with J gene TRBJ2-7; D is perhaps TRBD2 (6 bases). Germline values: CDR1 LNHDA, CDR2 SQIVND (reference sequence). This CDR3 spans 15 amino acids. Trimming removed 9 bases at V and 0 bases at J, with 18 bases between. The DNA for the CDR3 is TGTGCCAGCTTCCCCCGGGACGGGAGCTCCTACGAGCAGTACTTC. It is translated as CASFPRDGSSYEQYF.

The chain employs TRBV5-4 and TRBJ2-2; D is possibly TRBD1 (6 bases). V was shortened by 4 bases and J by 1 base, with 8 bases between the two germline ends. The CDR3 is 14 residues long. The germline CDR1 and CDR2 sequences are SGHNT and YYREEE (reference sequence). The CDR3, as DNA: TGTGCCAGCAGCCCGGGACAGAACACCGGGGAGCTGTTTTTT. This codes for CASSPGQNTGELFF. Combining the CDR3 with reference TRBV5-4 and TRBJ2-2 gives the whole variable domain ETGVTQSPTHLIKTRGQQVTLRCSSQSGHNTVSWYQQALGQGPQFIFQYYREEENGRGNFPPRFSGLQFPNYSSELNVNALELDDSALYLCASSPGQNTGELFFGEGSRLTVL.